These 2 T cell receptor beta chains were all obtained from the same sample, sequenced in a study of OX40 agonist ivuxolimab in advanced cancers. Measured with immunoSEQ multiplex PCR; TCRdb has only the in-frame clones, and not every one. This sample has more than 45,000 clones, with around nine tenths found just once. The material was CD4+ or CD8+ T cells sorted from blood, obtained in a trial of the OX40 agonist ivuxolimab. These receptors were obtained from an adult with an advanced solid tumor such as melanoma, head and neck, liver or kidney cancer.

The V and J genes are TRBV19 and TRBJ2-1; TRBD2 matches at 8 bases. The CDR3 runs 14 residues. Unmatched junction bases numbered 6, after V lost 5 bases and J lost 6 bases. CDR1 LNHDA and CDR2 SQIVND come from the germline V gene (reference sequence). CDR3 sequence (DNA): TGTGCCAGTAGTTCCCAGCGGGAGCTCAATGAGCAGTTCTTC. Translating gives CASSSQRELNEQFF.

The chain is built from TRBV7-3 and TRBJ2-5; D gene ambiguous. In germline, CDR1 is SGHTA, CDR2 FQGTGA. CDR3 length: 15 residues. The V end lost 3 bases, the J end lost 2 bases, and 13 bases lay between the germline ends. Here the CDR3 reads CASSFSGQIQETQYF. The CDR3 DNA follows: TGTGCCAGCAGCTTCTCCGGGCAGATTCAAGAGACCCAGTACTTC.